This T cell receptor (beta chain) was recovered during a study of blood T cell repertoires in COVID-19. The overall study: Sources were T cells, B-cell-depleted T cells, or PBMCs; the material itself was cDNA or gDNA.

Method: immunoSEQ multiplex PCR; TCRdb's copy keeps in-frame clones and lacks some. The profile covers approximately 60,000 clones, with over 75% appearing a single time and just under 15% taken by the ten largest. This CDR3 is 14 amino acids long. Germline V gives CDR1 KGHSH, CDR2 LQKENI. V lost 4 bases and J lost 2; bases outside the gene matches: 5. V and J are TRBV18 and TRBJ2-7; 7 nucleotides match TRBD1. The source of this sequence is a man older than 75 with acute or convalescent COVID-19. The sequenced material came from peripheral blood. CDR3 loop: CASSRAGQAYEQYF. CDR3 bases: TGTGCCAGCTCACGGGCCGGACAGGCCTACGAGCAGTACTTC.